Below, 26 T cell receptor beta chains from the same sample are listed, as sequenced in a study of shared clonotypes between healthy human individuals. Sequencing used immunoSEQ multiplex PCR; TCRdb keeps in-frame clones, though not all of them. Of over a million clones listed, roughly 74% were seen once; the top ten hold under 0.6%. Specimen: memory CD4+ T cells from PBMCs. Described subset: CD45RA-negative fraction. Receptor source: a man aged 18 to 30 in good health. Some clones in this sample may be carry-over from other donors' samples.

The chain recombines TRBV6-6 with TRBJ2-1; possible D gene TRBD1, 6 bases. The CDR3 runs to 10 residues. Between the trimmed V and J ends, which lost 8 bases and 9 bases, there was a span of 8 bases. Germline-derived CDR1 and CDR2 are MNHNY and SVGAGI (reference sequence). CDR3 sequence reads: CASGQPEQFF. CDR3 coding DNA: TGTGCCAGCGGACAGCCTGAGCAGTTCTTC.

V is TRBV2 and J is TRBJ2-1; tentative D call: TRBD2 (5 bases). CDR3 length: 13 residues. With 7 bases removed from V and 7 bases from J, the gap between germline ends came to 14 bases. Germline CDR1 SNHLY, CDR2 FYNNEI. CDR3 DNA: TGTGCCAGCACCCGGATGAGGGAAAATGAGCAGTTCTTC. This translates into CASTRMRENEQFF.

This clone was found once. This chain uses TRBV7-2 with TRBJ2-1, with TRBD1 as a possible D gene (6 bases). Germline lookup yields CDR1 SGHTA and CDR2 FQGNSA. This CDR3 region has 17 residues. V was cut by 1 base and J by 8 bases, with 21 bases left in between. The CDR3 coding sequence is TGTGCCAGCAGCTTAGTACAGGGAGCCTCCAGATCCGATGAGCAGTTCTTC. This translates into CASSLVQGASRSDEQFF. The variable domain in full, with the rest retrieved from reference TRBV7-2 and TRBJ2-1, is GAGVSQSPSNKVTEKGKDVELRCDPISGHTALYWYRQSLGQGLEFLIYFQGNSAPDKSGLPSDRFSAERTGGSVSTLTIQRTQQEDSAVYLCASSLVQGASRSDEQFFGPGTRLTVL.

The J gene is TRBJ1-1, the V gene TRBV9; 7 bases are shared with TRBD1. V gave up 3 bases and J gave up 4 bases; unmatched junction bases: 6. The CDR3 is 14 residues long. Germline CDR1 SGDLS, CDR2 YYNGEE. The CDR3 loop is CASSGTGAITEAFF. CDR3 DNA: TGTGCCAGCAGCGGTACAGGGGCAATCACTGAAGCTTTCTTT.

V usage is TRBV2 and J usage is TRBJ2-3; no reliable D call. The CDR3 extends over 14 amino acids. Germline V lookup: CDR1 SNHLY, CDR2 FYNNEI. The ends were cut back, 6 bases at V and 0 bases at J, with 10 bases in the middle. DNA for the CDR3: TGTGCCAGCAGACAATTTCTTAGCACAGATACGCAGTATTTT. This encodes CASRQFLSTDTQYF. The whole variable domain, remainder taken from reference TRBV2 and TRBJ2-3, is EPEVTQTPSHQVTQMGQEVILRCVPISNHLYFYWYRQILGQKVEFLVSFYNNEISEKSEIFDDQFSVERPDGSNFTLKIRSTKLEDSAMYFCASRQFLSTDTQYFGPGTRLTVL.

The chain is built from TRBV7-2 and TRBJ2-7; D remains unclear. The ends were cut back, 5 bases at V and 2 bases at J, with 13 bases in the middle. The CDR3 spans 14 residues. Germline V lookup: CDR1 SGHTA, CDR2 FQGNSA. For the CDR3, the DNA is TGTGCCAGCAGCCCCGGAACCCTCGCCTACGAGCAGTACTTC. Encoded protein: CASSPGTLAYEQYF.

J is TRBJ2-3 and V is TRBV11-2, with 12 bases lining up with TRBD1. The CDR3 runs 17 residues. CDR1 and CDR2 from the germline V gene are SGHAT and FQNNGV. The ends lost 5 bases at V and 2 bases at J; junction bases unmatched: 8. The DNA of the CDR3 is TGTGCCAGCAGCCCACGGGGACAGGGGGCCTCCACAGATACGCAGTATTTT. This translates into CASSPRGQGASTDTQYF.

The chain is built from TRBV7-3 and TRBJ2-1; 9 bases fit TRBD2. Germline-derived CDR1 and CDR2 are SGHTA and FQGTGA. The CDR3 spans 15 residues. Germline trimming cut 3 bases from V and 10 bases from J; bases unmatched to any gene: 10. CDR3 sequence (DNA): TGTGCCAGCAGCTTGGGGCGGGAGGGCCAGAAAGAGCAGTTCTTC. Encoded protein: CASSLGREGQKEQFF.

In regard to this clone: Other nucleotide sequences from this sample produce the same CDR3. The gene calls are TRBV18 and TRBJ2-5, with 12 bases lining up with TRBD2. The CDR3 has 15 amino acids. Germline V gives CDR1 KGHSH, CDR2 LQKENI. Losses at the gene ends were 0 bases for V and 4 bases for J; bases not matched to a gene: 0. The chain's CDR3 is CASSPPGLAGETQYF. DNA of the CDR3: TGTGCCAGCTCACCACCGGGACTAGCGGGAGAGACCCAGTACTTC.

This clone turned up a few times. The chain couples TRBV30 to TRBJ1-2, with D uncertain. Germline V CDR1 and CDR2: GTSNPN, SVGIG (reference sequence). CDR3 length: 10 residues. V gave up 3 bases and J gave up 8 bases, with 7 bases separating them. CDR3: CAWRKDGYTF. CDR3 DNA sequence: TGTGCCTGGAGGAAGGACGGCTACACCTTC. The full variable domain, its missing parts supplied by reference TRBV30 and TRBJ1-2, is SQTIHQWPATLVQPVGSPLSLECTVEGTSNPNLYWYRQAAGRGLQLLFYSVGIGQISSEVPQNLSASRPQDRQFILSSKKLLLSDSGFYLCAWRKDGYTFGSGTRLTVV.

This clone was seen a single time. This rearrangement joins TRBV19 to TRBJ2-7; the D is unclear. The CDR3 has 14 residues. V was shortened by 6 bases and J by 0 bases, with 12 bases between the two germline ends. Germline V gene lookup returns CDR1 LNHDA and CDR2 SQIVND (reference sequence). Here the CDR3 DNA reads TGTGCCAGTAGCCCGGCCAGGAGCTCCTACGAGCAGTACTTC. This encodes CASSPARSSYEQYF.

The V and J genes are TRBV6-4 and TRBJ2-1, with 10 nucleotides matching TRBD2. CDR3 size: 16 residues. The V segment lost 5 bases and the J segment 4 bases; nucleotides outside the gene matches: 8. Germline loops: CDR1 MRHNA, CDR2 SNTAGT. The DNA for the CDR3 is TGTGCCAGCAGTCCCCGACTAGCGGGCCTTTACAATGAGCAGTTCTTC. Its protein product is CASSPRLAGLYNEQFF.

The chain employs TRBV6-1 and TRBJ2-1; D is possibly TRBD1 or TRBD2 (5 bases each). Germline CDR1 and CDR2: MNHNS and SASEGT. Deletions cut 7 bases from V and 3 bases from J, with 16 bases between. The CDR3 is made up of 15 amino acids. The CDR3 spells CASIRRDGFYNEQFF. The CDR3, as DNA: TGTGCCAGCATCCGACGGGACGGTTTCTACAATGAGCAGTTCTTC.

This chain links TRBV30 with TRBJ1-6, with D hard to call. With 3 bases removed from V and 6 bases from J, the gap between germline ends came to 3 bases. Germline CDR1 is GTSNPN and CDR2 is SVGIG (reference sequence). CDR3 size: 11 residues. This CDR3 is CAWRINSPLHF. For the CDR3, the DNA is TGTGCCTGGAGGATTAATTCACCCCTCCACTTT.

The V call is TRBV18, the J call TRBJ1-2, with unresolved D. CDR1 is KGHSH, CDR2 LQKENI, per germline. This CDR3 has 14 residues. V was cut by 2 bases and J by 3 bases, with 10 bases left in between. CDR3 DNA: TGTGCCAGCTCACCAGTTTCCCCCTACTATGGCTACACCTTC. Translation gives CASSPVSPYYGYTF.

With regard to this clone: Other nucleotide sequences from this sample produce the same CDR3. This chain uses TRBV6-1 with TRBJ2-5, with D perhaps matching TRBD1 (6 bases). V shed 1 base and J shed 5 bases, with 11 bases lying between them. CDR1 MNHNS and CDR2 SASEGT come from the germline V gene. CDR3 size: 14 residues. The CDR3 DNA reads TGTGCCAGCAGTGAAGACAGGGTCCGGGAGACCCAGTACTTC. As protein: CASSEDRVRETQYF.

This chain joins TRBV7-2 and TRBJ1-5, with D tentatively TRBD1 (5 bases). Trimming left V 1 base short and J 9 bases short, with 16 bases between. The CDR3 runs to 15 residues. In germline, CDR1 is SGHTA, CDR2 FQGNSA. The CDR3 protein is CASSLGTWAQGPQHF. CDR3 in DNA: TGTGCCAGCAGCTTAGGGACCTGGGCCCAGGGGCCCCAGCATTTT.

The chain has TRBV7-2 and TRBJ2-1, with 9 bases fitting TRBD2. The CDR3 consists of 15 residues. V was clipped by 1 base and J by 7 bases; unmatched bases: 5. The germline gives CDR1 SGHTA, CDR2 FQGNSA. The CDR3 region has the DNA TGTGCCAGCAGCTTAGTCGGGACTAGCTTGAATGAGCAGTTCTTC. Translated, it gives CASSLVGTSLNEQFF.

In DNA form, the CDR3 reads TGTGCCAGCAGCTTAAGGGGGGCTAGCAATAGGGACACCGGGGAGCTGTTTTTT. This gives the protein CASSLRGASNRDTGELFF. This chain joins TRBV7-3 and TRBJ2-2; D possibly uses TRBD1 or TRBD2 (6 bases each). The CDR3 runs 18 residues. Germline assignment: CDR1 SGHTA and CDR2 FQGTGA. V gave up 1 base and J gave up 3 bases, with 18 bases separating them.

To note about this clone: The sample holds other DNA sequences that translate to the same CDR3. The rearrangement links TRBV11-2 to TRBJ2-5; TRBD2 might be the D (6 bases). V lost 1 base, J lost 5 bases, and 8 bases lay in between. The CDR3 is 13 residues long. In germline, CDR1 is SGHAT, CDR2 FQNNGV. The CDR3 reads CASSLAGVETQYF. In nucleotides, the CDR3 is TGTGCCAGCAGCTTAGCGGGAGTTGAGACCCAGTACTTC.

This clone was counted once. V is TRBV9 and J is TRBJ2-1; 7 bases map to TRBD2. CDR3 length: 16 amino acids. CDR1 is SGDLS, CDR2 YYNGEE, per germline. Trimming took 0 bases from V and 4 from J; bases not matched to a gene: 7. CDR3 nucleotide sequence: TGTGCCAGCAGCGTAGAGGCGGGAGTGGGGTACAATGAGCAGTTCTTC. Encoded protein: CASSVEAGVGYNEQFF.

A word on this clone: Other DNA sequences of this sample code for an identical CDR3. The chain recombines TRBV18 with TRBJ2-3; D might be TRBD1 or TRBD2, each matching 5 bases. Germline CDR1 reads KGHSH; CDR2 reads LQKENI. The CDR3 is 15 residues long. Trimming pared 3 bases from V and 0 bases from J, leaving 10 bases between. Here the CDR3 DNA reads TGTGCCAGCTCACCCGGGACCCGGAGCACAGATACGCAGTATTTT. It translates to CASSPGTRSTDTQYF.

Here the CDR3 DNA reads TGTGCCAGCTCACCACAGAAGATCCGGGACACCAATCAGCCCCAGCATTTT. As protein: CASSPQKIRDTNQPQHF. The chain has TRBV18 and TRBJ1-5; TRBD1 might be the D (6 bases). Deletions cut 1 base from V and 3 bases from J, with 16 bases between. The germline CDR1 and CDR2 sequences are KGHSH and LQKENI. This CDR3 has 17 amino acids. Full variable domain (rest looked up from reference TRBV18 and TRBJ1-5): NAGVMQNPRHLVRRRGQEARLRCSPMKGHSHVYWYRQLPEEGLKFMVYLQKENIIDESGMPKERFSAEFPKEGPSILRIQQVVRGDSAAYFCASSPQKIRDTNQPQHFGDGTRLSIL.

The table lists this clone with a few counts. Other DNA sequences from this sample encode an identical CDR3 as well. J is TRBJ2-3 and V is TRBV6-5; D ambiguous. CDR1 is MNHEY and CDR2 is SVGAGI in the germline V gene. Trimming removed 2 bases from V and 2 bases from J, with 8 bases in between. The CDR3 extends over 14 amino acids. CDR3 nucleotide sequence: TGTGCCAGCAGTTACGCCGGAGACACAGATACGCAGTATTTT. Its translation is CASSYAGDTDTQYF.

The V gene is TRBV7-9, the J gene TRBJ1-5; D is ambiguous. Germline lookup yields CDR1 SEHNR and CDR2 FQNEAQ (reference sequence). The V end lost 6 bases, the J end lost 9 bases, and 15 bases lay between the germline ends. The CDR3 is made up of 13 amino acids. The CDR3 region has the DNA TGTGCCAGCAGTGCCGCCCAGGTGAGGCCCCAGCATTTT. It specifies CASSAAQVRPQHF.

The chain couples TRBV2 to TRBJ1-2, with a tentative D call TRBD1 (5 bases). V lost 6 bases to trimming and J lost 14 bases, with 22 bases between them. Germline V lookup: CDR1 SNHLY, CDR2 FYNNEI. This CDR3 has 13 amino acids. The CDR3: CASSPFFGTGHTF. The CDR3 bases are TGTGCCAGCAGCCCCTTTTTCGGGACGGGCCATACCTTC. Together with reference TRBV2 and TRBJ1-2, the CDR3 gives the full variable domain: EPEVTQTPSHQVTQMGQEVILRCVPISNHLYFYWYRQILGQKVEFLVSFYNNEISEKSEIFDDQFSVERPDGSNFTLKIRSTKLEDSAMYFCASSPFFGTGHTFGSGTRLTVV.